One sample yielded the 5 T cell receptor beta chains listed below, sequenced in a study of blood T cell repertoires in COVID-19. Libraries were prepared by immunoSEQ multiplex PCR; TCRdb keeps only in-frame clonotypes and omits some of them. This sample has approximately 210,000 clones; roughly 88% occur once, and the top ten carry roughly 15%. Sequenced input: PBMCs or T cells enriched from blood (not recorded which). The receptor source for this set is a woman aged 50 to 60 with acute COVID-19.

V usage is TRBV20-1 and J usage is TRBJ2-2; D gene uncertain. Germline V lookup: CDR1 DFQATT, CDR2 SNEGSKA (reference sequence). CDR3 length: 10 residues. Between the trimmed V and J ends, which lost 2 bases and 7 bases, there was a span of 2 bases. The CDR3 DNA sequence: TGCAGTGCTAGACGCGGGGAGCTGTTTTTT. Its protein is CSARRGELFF.

This clone appeared a few times. The CDR3: CASSFQGSGELFF. The CDR3 nucleotides are TGCGCCAGCAGCTTTCAGGGGTCCGGGGAGCTGTTTTTT. The chain is built from TRBV5-1 and TRBJ2-2; TRBD1 is a possible D gene (6 bases). V was pared by 2 bases and J by 6 bases, with 8 bases between. The germline CDR1 and CDR2 sequences are SGHRS and YFSETQ. This CDR3 comprises 13 residues.

The genes are TRBV28 and TRBJ2-1; D not resolved. Germline CDR1 reads MDHEN; CDR2 reads SYDVKM. Trimming stripped 4 bases from V and 6 bases from J, with 7 bases between. This CDR3 comprises 12 residues. CDR3 coding DNA: TGTGCCAGCAGTTCGGAGTTCAATGAGCAGTTCTTC. This translates into CASSSEFNEQFF.

The rearrangement uses TRBV7-6 and TRBJ2-7, with 13 bases identical to TRBD2. The germline gives CDR1 SGHVS, CDR2 FNYEAQ. J gave up 2 bases and V 5 bases, and 3 bases lay outside the gene matches. The CDR3 consists of 15 residues. The CDR3 DNA sequence: TGTGCCAGCAGCAAAGGGACTAGCGGGGCCTACGAGCAGTACTTC. Protein sequence: CASSKGTSGAYEQYF.

The count of this clone is one. This chain uses TRBV5-4 with TRBJ2-3; TRBD1 might be the D (6 bases). The V gene lost 4 bases and the J gene lost 2 bases, with 11 bases spanning the gap. Germline V gene lookup returns CDR1 SGHNT and CDR2 YYREEE (reference sequence). This CDR3 is built from 14 residues. The DNA of the CDR3 is TGTGCCAGCAGCACCGGGACATACACAGATACGCAGTATTTT. Translating gives CASSTGTYTDTQYF. Full variable domain (missing parts from reference TRBV5-4 and TRBJ2-3): ETGVTQSPTHLIKTRGQQVTLRCSSQSGHNTVSWYQQALGQGPQFIFQYYREEENGRGNFPPRFSGLQFPNYSSELNVNALELDDSALYLCASSTGTYTDTQYFGPGTRLTVL.